This T cell receptor (beta chain) comes out of a study of CD8 T cells in ankylosing spondylitis. This clonotype was observed at least ten times. Its antigen is currently unknown. Overall study results and limits: Significantly higher representation of disease-linked clones was reported for matched ankylosing spondylitis synovial fluid. Made up of eight or nine highly homologous variants, a TCR beta motif appeared characteristic of ankylosing spondylitis blood.

MiXCR, run by TCRdb on the 5' RACE reads, gives a single entry per CDR3 protein. The sample carries hundreds of thousands of distinct CDR3 sequences, about 12% recorded once. The sequenced material came from blood, either unsorted or a sorted T cell fraction (not recorded which). This clonotype was sampled from a male donor with ankylosing spondylitis.

The CDR3 sequence: CSVGSQLNTEAFF. CDR3 in DNA: TGCAGCGTTGGTTCACAGCTAAACACTGAAGCTTTCTTT. J is TRBJ1-1 and V is TRBV29-1; D uncertain. Germline assignment: CDR1 SQVTM and CDR2 ANQGSEA. Trimming took off 4 bases at V and 2 bases at J, with 11 bases between the two ends. The length of the CDR3 is 13 residues. The full variable domain, in which reference TRBV29-1 and TRBJ1-1 provide the parts outside the CDR3, is SAVISQKPSRDICQRGTSLTIQCQVDSQVTMMFWYRQQPGQSLTLIATANQGSEATYESGFVIDKFPISRPNLTFSTLTVSNMSPEDSSIYLCSVGSQLNTEAFFGQGTRLTVV.